These 24 T cell receptor beta chains came from one sample sequenced in a study of blood T cells in healthy people across ages. Primed by a sample-barcoded 5' primer and a J-beta primer mix, a second PCR proceeded for about 6 to 12 cycles. One entry per CDR3 protein results from TCRdb running MiXCR on the 5' RACE reads. Here the sample spans over a million distinct CDR3 sequences, approximately 43% being singletons. The sample consisted of blood. The receptor source for this set is a woman between 18 and 30 years old in good health.

Note on this clonotype: A read error may account for a junction end that differs from germline. This chain links TRBV29-1 with TRBJ2-7, with D possibly TRBD1 on 8 matching bases. This CDR3 region has 15 residues. Germline lookup yields CDR1 SQVTM and CDR2 ANQGSEA. The CDR3: CSVEDYRGGNYEQYF. DNA of the CDR3: TGCAGCGTGGAAGACTACAGGGGGGGAAACTACGAGCAGTACTTC.

The chain employs TRBV12-3 or TRBV12-4 and TRBJ2-1; D is unclear. V dropped 10 bases and J dropped 5 bases, with 18 bases sitting between them. CDR3 size: 14 residues. Here the CDR3 DNA reads TGTGCCACCCTGTACACGCAAACGCACAATGAGCAGTTCTTC. The encoded protein is CATLYTQTHNEQFF.

This chain links TRBV7-9 with TRBJ1-2, with 8 bases matching TRBD1. Trimming removed 5 bases from V and 6 bases from J; junction bases left unmatched: 5. Germline lookup yields CDR1 SEHNR and CDR2 FQNEAQ (reference sequence). This CDR3 has 13 amino acids. The CDR3 sequence: CASSGTGGHGYTF. The CDR3 DNA reads TGTGCCAGCAGCGGTACAGGGGGGCATGGCTACACCTTC.

A few counts support this clonotype. The chain uses TRBV7-2 and TRBJ2-3; TRBD1 might be the D (5 bases). Germline V lookup: CDR1 SGHTA, CDR2 FQGNSA. Trimming removed 2 bases at V and 2 bases at J, with 11 bases between. The CDR3 is 15 residues long. The CDR3 is CASSLWGPYTDTQYF. CDR3 nucleotides: TGTGCCAGCAGCTTATGGGGCCCTTACACAGATACGCAGTATTTT.

This clonotype was counted between two and nine times. The rearrangement links TRBV9 to TRBJ2-7; 7 bases are a match to TRBD2. With V trimmed by 0 bases and J by 3 bases, 9 bases remained unmatched. Germline V gene data show CDR1 as SGDLS and CDR2 as YYNGEE. The CDR3 consists of 16 residues. CDR3: CASSVGSSGVDYEQYF. Here the CDR3 DNA reads TGTGCCAGCAGCGTAGGTTCGAGCGGGGTAGACTACGAGCAGTACTTC.

This chain joins TRBV5-1 and TRBJ2-1, with D possibly being TRBD1 (5 bases). Germline CDR1 is SGHRS and CDR2 is YFSETQ. V dropped 4 bases and J dropped 10 bases, with 24 bases sitting between them. The CDR3 consists of 16 residues. As DNA, the CDR3 is TGCGCCAGCAGCCTCGACAGTCCACTCTTTGGTGACGAGCAGTTCTTC. Translating gives CASSLDSPLFGDEQFF.

This clonotype has more than one count but fewer than ten. A much larger clone differs by one base, so this may be a read error. CDR3 DNA sequence: TGTGCCAGCAGCGTATACAGCTCCTACAATGAGCAGTTCTTC. Protein sequence: CASSVYSSYNEQFF. V is TRBV7-2 and J is TRBJ2-1, with D unresolved. Germline CDR1 is SGHTA and CDR2 is FQGNSA. The V end lost 5 bases, the J end lost 0 bases, and 8 bases lay between the germline ends. CDR3 size: 14 residues. Full variable domain (rest looked up from reference TRBV7-2 and TRBJ2-1): GAGVSQSPSNKVTEKGKDVELRCDPISGHTALYWYRQSLGQGLEFLIYFQGNSAPDKSGLPSDRFSAERTGGSVSTLTIQRTQQEDSAVYLCASSVYSSYNEQFFGPGTRLTVL.

This clonotype has only a few counts. The J gene is TRBJ1-5, the V gene TRBV6-2 or TRBV6-3; 7 bases fit TRBD1. The CDR3 has 17 amino acids. V lost 6 bases to trimming and J lost 0 bases; unmatched junction nucleotides: 11. Germline assignment: CDR1 MNHEY and CDR2 SVGEGT. The CDR3, as DNA: TGTGCCAGCAGACCGTGGACAGGACCTTTTAGCAATCAGCCCCAGCATTTT. Translated, it gives CASRPWTGPFSNQPQHF.

This chain joins TRBV5-5 and TRBJ2-3; TRBD2 matches at 7 bases. The CDR3 is 13 residues long. V was clipped by 7 bases and J by 4 bases; unmatched bases: 6. CDR1 is SGHKS and CDR2 is YYEKEE in the germline V gene (reference sequence). This chain's CDR3 is CASRYAGADTQYF. The CDR3 DNA follows: TGTGCCAGCCGATACGCGGGAGCAGATACGCAGTATTTT.

The rearrangement joins TRBV5-1 to TRBJ2-1; 9 bases match TRBD2. V trimming: 2 bases; J trimming: 7 bases; junction bases outside the gene matches: 7. Germline assignment: CDR1 SGHRS and CDR2 YFSETQ. The CDR3 sequence is 15 residues long. The CDR3 nucleotides read TGCGCCAGCAGCTTAGTTGGGACTAGCTTGAATGAGCAGTTCTTC. Its protein product is CASSLVGTSLNEQFF.

This clonotype was detected only once. One end of the junction fails to match germline, which may point to a read error. The rearrangement uses TRBV24-1 and TRBJ2-1, with D possibly called TRBD1 or TRBD2 (7 bases each). CDR3 length: 15 residues. Germline CDR1 KGHDR, CDR2 SFDVKD. Written as DNA, the CDR3 is TGTGTCACCATCGGCAGGGGGGGTGCCTACAATGAGCAGTTCTTC. Protein: CVTIGRGGAYNEQFF.

For this clonotype: This could be a read error, since a much larger clone is one nucleotide away. The CDR3 DNA sequence: TGTGCCAGCAGCATCGACAGGGGAGGAAACATTGAAGCTTTCTTT. Translated, it gives CASSIDRGGNIEAFF. The V and J genes are TRBV7-8 and TRBJ1-1, with 8 bases aligning to TRBD1. Germline CDR1 SGHVS, CDR2 FQNEAQ. The CDR3 totals 15 residues.

V is TRBV10-3 and J is TRBJ2-7, with TRBD2 as a possible D gene (6 bases). Germline-derived CDR1 and CDR2 are ENHRY and SYGVKD. V was clipped by 6 bases and J by 1 base, with 16 bases between them. The CDR3 is 15 amino acids. The CDR3 spells CAIRPEAGSSYEQYF. Written as DNA, the CDR3 is TGTGCCATCAGGCCGGAGGCGGGGAGTTCCTACGAGCAGTACTTC.

This clonotype has only a few counts. The chain has TRBV7-2 and TRBJ2-1; 10 bases are a match to TRBD1. The CDR3 totals 16 residues. V dropped 5 bases and J dropped 4; count of bases not matched to a gene: 8. Germline V lookup: CDR1 SGHTA, CDR2 FQGNSA. CDR3 residues: CASSQYRDRGYNEQFF. CDR3 coding DNA: TGTGCCAGCAGCCAATACCGGGACAGGGGATACAATGAGCAGTTCTTC. Full variable domain (rest looked up from reference TRBV7-2 and TRBJ2-1): GAGVSQSPSNKVTEKGKDVELRCDPISGHTALYWYRQSLGQGLEFLIYFQGNSAPDKSGLPSDRFSAERTGGSVSTLTIQRTQQEDSAVYLCASSQYRDRGYNEQFFGPGTRLTVL.

This clonotype was observed at least ten times. The chain couples TRBV29-1 to TRBJ2-3, with D maybe TRBD2 (5 bases). V was pared by 4 bases and J by 4 bases, with 9 bases between. The germline CDR1 and CDR2 sequences are SQVTM and ANQGSEA. The CDR3 totals 12 residues. CDR3 DNA sequence: TGCAGCGTTGGTGAGGGAGCAGATACGCAGTATTTT. Its translation is CSVGEGADTQYF.

Many counts were recorded for this clonotype. The chain's CDR3 is CASSLSIQETQYF. The CDR3 coding sequence is TGTGCCAGCAGTTTATCGATCCAAGAGACCCAGTACTTC. This chain links TRBV7-9 with TRBJ2-5; the D is unclear. V lost 6 bases and J 1 base, leaving 9 bases between the germline ends. The germline V gene encodes CDR1 SEHNR and CDR2 FQNEAQ (reference sequence). The CDR3 covers 13 residues.

A few counts support this clonotype. The chain carries TRBV18 and TRBJ1-1; weak D call: TRBD1 (6 bases). CDR1 and CDR2 (germline): KGHSH, LQKENI. V was pared by 5 bases and J by 4 bases, with 20 bases between. CDR3 size: 16 residues. The CDR3 sequence is CASSFGQQGLGTEAFF. The CDR3 nucleotides are TGTGCCAGCTCATTCGGGCAACAGGGCCTCGGCACTGAAGCTTTCTTT.

This clonotype appeared a single time. This chain's CDR3 is CASSRTGTGYEQYF. CDR3 in DNA: TGTGCCAGCAGCAGGACCGGGACAGGGTACGAGCAGTACTTC. The chain has TRBV9 and TRBJ2-7; 9 positions match TRBD1. Germline V gene lookup returns CDR1 SGDLS and CDR2 YYNGEE. V lost 4 bases, J lost 4 bases, and 6 bases stayed unmatched. The CDR3 sequence is 14 residues long. The full variable domain, in which reference TRBV9 and TRBJ2-7 provide the parts outside the CDR3, is DSGVTQTPKHLITATGQRVTLRCSPRSGDLSVYWYQQSLDQGLQFLIQYYNGEERAKGNILERFSAQQFPDLHSELNLSSLELGDSALYFCASSRTGTGYEQYFGPGTRLTVT.

The V call is TRBV24-1, the J call TRBJ1-2; D is unclear. The CDR3 covers 12 residues. Germline-derived CDR1 and CDR2 are KGHDR and SFDVKD. Between the trimmed V and J ends, which lost 4 bases and 6 bases, there was a span of 8 bases. CDR3 region: CATSDPEHGYTF. The CDR3 DNA sequence: TGTGCCACCAGTGACCCTGAGCATGGCTACACCTTC.

The CDR3, as DNA: TGTGCCAGCAGATCGGGGGTCATGAACACTGAAGCTTTCTTT. Encoded protein: CASRSGVMNTEAFF. The chain is built from TRBV6-5 and TRBJ1-1; D might be TRBD1 (5 bases). V was clipped by 6 bases and J by 0 bases, with 11 bases between them. The CDR3 totals 14 residues. CDR1 and CDR2 (germline): MNHEY, SVGAGI.

J is TRBJ2-1 and V is TRBV12-5; TRBD2 aligns across 10 bases. Germline CDR1 LGHNT, CDR2 FRNRAP. The J segment lost 1 base and the V segment lost 6 bases, leaving 6 bases of the junction unmatched. The CDR3 loop spans 16 amino acids. CDR3 nucleotide sequence: TGTGCTAGTGGCCAGAGCGGGGGGGCTTCCTACAATGAGCAGTTCTTC. It is translated as CASGQSGGASYNEQFF.

The chain carries TRBV2 and TRBJ2-5; 7 bases agree with TRBD2. The CDR3 sequence is 14 residues long. Germline CDR1 reads SNHLY; CDR2 reads FYNNEI. J gave up 4 bases and V 8 bases, and 10 bases lay outside the gene matches. The CDR3 DNA is TGTGCCAGCGGGGATTTACTAGCGTCAGAGACCCAGTACTTC. Residues: CASGDLLASETQYF.

This clonotype has only a few counts. V gene TRBV6-2 or TRBV6-3 combines with J gene TRBJ2-3, with a tentative D call TRBD1 (5 bases). The germline V gene has CDR1 MNHEY and CDR2 SVGEGT. The CDR3 is made up of 15 amino acids. Between the trimmed V and J ends, which lost 7 bases and 1 base, there was a span of 15 bases. The CDR3 nucleotides read TGTGCCAGCACCTTAGTTGGGGCTGGCACAGATACGCAGTATTTT. Translated, it gives CASTLVGAGTDTQYF.

The rearrangement uses TRBV12-3 or TRBV12-4 and TRBJ2-7; 7 nucleotides match TRBD1. The CDR3 runs to 15 residues. Trimming removed 6 bases from V and 4 bases from J; junction bases left unmatched: 12. CDR3 protein: CASSPGAGGSYEQYF. The CDR3 DNA is TGTGCCAGCAGCCCTGGGGCAGGGGGATCTTACGAGCAGTACTTC.